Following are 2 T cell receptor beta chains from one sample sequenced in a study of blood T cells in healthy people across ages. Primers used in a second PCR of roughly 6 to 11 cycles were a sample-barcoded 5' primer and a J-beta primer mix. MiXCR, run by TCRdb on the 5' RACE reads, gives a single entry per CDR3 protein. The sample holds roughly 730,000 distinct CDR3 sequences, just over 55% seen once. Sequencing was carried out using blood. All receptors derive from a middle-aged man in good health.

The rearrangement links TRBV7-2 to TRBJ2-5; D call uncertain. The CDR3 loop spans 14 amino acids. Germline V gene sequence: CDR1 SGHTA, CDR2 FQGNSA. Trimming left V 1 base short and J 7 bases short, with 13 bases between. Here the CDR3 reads CASSLDHTSWTQYF. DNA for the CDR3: TGTGCCAGCAGCTTAGATCACACTTCCTGGACCCAGTACTTC. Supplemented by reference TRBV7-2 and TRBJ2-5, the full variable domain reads GAGVSQSPSNKVTEKGKDVELRCDPISGHTALYWYRQSLGQGLEFLIYFQGNSAPDKSGLPSDRFSAERTGGSVSTLTIQRTQQEDSAVYLCASSLDHTSWTQYFGPGTRLLVL.

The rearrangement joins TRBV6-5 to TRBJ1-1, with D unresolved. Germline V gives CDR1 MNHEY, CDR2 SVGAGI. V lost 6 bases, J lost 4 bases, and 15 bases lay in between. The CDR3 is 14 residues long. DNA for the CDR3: TGTGCCAGCAGACACCCCATAAGGCCCACTGAAGCTTTCTTT. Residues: CASRHPIRPTEAFF.